This T cell receptor beta chain was sequenced for a study of T-cell reconstitution after alpha-beta-depleted transplantation in children. Findings of the study overall: Several hundred expanded graft clones reportedly gave rise to the alpha-beta T cells present about two months after transplant.

There are 16 residues in the CDR3. Germline CDR1 reads ENHRY; CDR2 reads SYGVKD. Trimming took 0 bases from V and 4 from J, leaving 16 bases between them. For this clonotype: What it binds is unknown.

Unique molecular identifiers were used in preparing the TCRbeta library. One entry per CDR3 protein, called by TCRdb with MiXCR from the PCR reads. Seen here are approximately 220,000 distinct CDR3 sequences, roughly 15% observed once, and the top ten hold around 45%. Sequenced here: PBMCs, mostly from graft donor cells, sampled 360 days after TCRalphabeta/CD19-depleted stem cell transplant. The receptor was derived from a male patient between 2 and 15 years old who had a stem cell transplant for acute lymphoblastic leukemia, so the T cells may come from the graft donor. The chain joins TRBV10-3 to TRBJ2-7, with D possibly being TRBD1 (6 bases). The CDR3: CAISESFGGPTYEQYF. CDR3 DNA sequence: TGTGCCATCAGTGAGTCCTTTGGGGGCCCTACATACGAGCAGTACTTC.